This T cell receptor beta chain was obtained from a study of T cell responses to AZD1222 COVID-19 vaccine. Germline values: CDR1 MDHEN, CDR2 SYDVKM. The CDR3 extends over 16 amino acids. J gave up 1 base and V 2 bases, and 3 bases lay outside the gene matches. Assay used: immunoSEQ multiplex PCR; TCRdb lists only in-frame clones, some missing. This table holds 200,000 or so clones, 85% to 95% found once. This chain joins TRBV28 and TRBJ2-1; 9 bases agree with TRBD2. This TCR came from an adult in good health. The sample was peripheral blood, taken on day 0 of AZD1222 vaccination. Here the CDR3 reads CASSLLAGGSYNEQFF. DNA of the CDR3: TGTGCCAGCAGTTTACTGGCGGGAGGGTCCTACAATGAGCAGTTCTTC.